These 21 T cell receptor beta chains were sequenced from one sample in a study of cytomegalovirus exposure and HLA in healthy donors. Primers for the PCR totalled 60 Vbeta and 13 Jbeta. Data came from immunoSEQ multiplex PCR; TCRdb stores just in-frame clones and leaves some out. This repertoire shows about 190,000 clones, over 60% found once; its top ten account for approximately 4.8%. Sequenced material: PBMCs. These receptors came from a man between 25 and 39 years old in good health and CMV-seropositive.

This chain uses TRBV6-5 with TRBJ1-5; no definite D call. Trimming took off 4 bases at V and 2 bases at J, with 12 bases between the two ends. This CDR3 contains 15 residues. Germline loops: CDR1 MNHEY, CDR2 SVGAGI. The CDR3 DNA reads as TGTGCCAGCAGTTCAACCACGTCGGGCAATCAGCCCCAGCATTTT. Translation: CASSSTTSGNQPQHF.

The genes are TRBV2 and TRBJ2-5, with D maybe TRBD2 (5 bases). The last part of the DNA fits TRBJ2-7 better; the J call may be wrong. Germline CDR1 SNHLY, CDR2 FYNNEI. The CDR3 spans 13 residues. The CDR3 coding sequence is TGTGCCAGCAGTGTAGAGGGATCCTACGAGCAGTACTTC. It specifies CASSVEGSYEQYF.

V usage is TRBV29-1 and J usage is TRBJ2-1; 7 bases agree with TRBD2. The ends lost 4 bases at V and 5 bases at J; junction bases unmatched: 2. The CDR3 sequence is 12 residues long. Germline V gene sequence: CDR1 SQVTM, CDR2 ANQGSEA. The CDR3 region has the DNA TGCAGCGTTGCTCTAGCGGACAATGAGCAGTTCTTC. The encoded protein is CSVALADNEQFF.

This clone has a handful of counts. The chain combines TRBV18 with TRBJ1-5; D perhaps matches TRBD1 (5 bases). CDR1 KGHSH and CDR2 LQKENI come from the germline V gene. Between the trimmed V and J ends, which lost 6 bases and 6 bases, there was a span of 18 bases. The CDR3 is 15 residues long. The CDR3 protein is CASSQGPPAGQPQHF. DNA of the CDR3: TGTGCCAGCTCCCAGGGTCCACCGGCTGGTCAGCCCCAGCATTTT.

The chain couples TRBV7-9 to TRBJ1-5, with 11 positions matching TRBD1. The CDR3 covers 14 residues. V trimming: 5 bases; J trimming: 6 bases; junction bases outside the gene matches: 3. Germline V lookup: CDR1 SEHNR, CDR2 FQNEAQ (reference sequence). For the CDR3, the DNA is TGTGCCAGCAGCCCTGGGACAGGGGGTCAGCCCCAGCATTTT. It is translated as CASSPGTGGQPQHF.

The chain has TRBV11-3 and TRBJ2-1; the match to TRBD2 covers 10 bases. The CDR3 is 15 amino acids. Germline V gene lookup returns CDR1 SGHNT and CDR2 YENEEA. Trimming cost V 3 bases and J 8 bases; bases outside gene matches: 7. The CDR3 is CASSFASGSRDEQFF. CDR3 DNA sequence: TGTGCCAGCAGCTTCGCTAGCGGGAGTAGGGATGAGCAGTTCTTC. The variable domain in full, completed from reference TRBV11-3 and TRBJ2-1, reads EAGVVQSPRYKIIEKKQPVAFWCNPISGHNTLYWYLQNLGQGPELLIRYENEEAVDDSQLPKDRFSAERLKGVDSTLKIQPAELGDSAVYLCASSFASGSRDEQFFGPGTRLTVL.

The chain joins TRBV2 to TRBJ1-2; D uncertain. The length of the CDR3 is 14 residues. CDR1 is SNHLY and CDR2 is FYNNEI in the germline V gene. Trimming removed 3 bases from V and 5 bases from J, with 13 bases in between. The CDR3 reads CASSEAHRRYGYTF. CDR3 sequence (DNA): TGTGCCAGCAGTGAGGCTCACCGCAGGTATGGCTACACCTTC.

This clone was observed a single time. The chain recombines TRBV6-6 with TRBJ1-1; 11 nucleotides agree with TRBD1. The CDR3 has 14 amino acids. V lost 2 bases to trimming and J lost 6 bases; unmatched junction nucleotides: 2. Looked up from germline, CDR1 is MNHNY and CDR2 is SVGAGI (reference sequence). The CDR3 sequence is CASSYGQGAAEAFF. CDR3 nucleotides: TGTGCCAGCAGTTACGGACAGGGGGCCGCTGAAGCTTTCTTT.

The rearrangement joins TRBV15 to TRBJ2-2; D gene unclear. V lost 5 bases to trimming and J lost 2 bases, with 3 bases between them. The CDR3 extends over 12 amino acids. Per germline, CDR1 LNHNV and CDR2 YYDKDF (reference sequence). The CDR3 sequence: CATSVNTGELFF. The CDR3 DNA reads TGTGCCACCAGCGTAAACACCGGGGAGCTGTTTTTT.

The chain links TRBV5-4 to TRBJ2-5, with D perhaps matching TRBD2 (6 bases). Trimming stripped 5 bases from V and 2 bases from J, with 16 bases between. Germline CDR1 and CDR2: SGHNT and YYREEE (reference sequence). The CDR3 sequence is 15 residues long. CDR3 sequence reads: CASSRDGGIQETQYF. CDR3 nucleotides: TGTGCCAGCAGTCGGGACGGGGGTATACAAGAGACCCAGTACTTC. Full variable domain (remainder filled in from reference TRBV5-4 and TRBJ2-5): ETGVTQSPTHLIKTRGQQVTLRCSSQSGHNTVSWYQQALGQGPQFIFQYYREEENGRGNFPPRFSGLQFPNYSSELNVNALELDDSALYLCASSRDGGIQETQYFGPGTRLLVL.

This clone came up once. V is TRBV25-1 and J is TRBJ2-7; D possibly corresponds to TRBD1 (6 bases). With 7 bases removed from V and 3 bases from J, the gap between germline ends came to 13 bases. CDR3 length: 13 amino acids. The germline V gene has CDR1 MGHDK and CDR2 SYGVNS. Written as DNA, the CDR3 is TGTGCCAGCACCTCAGTAGGGGGCTACGAGCAGTACTTC. Residues: CASTSVGGYEQYF.

The chain couples TRBV27 to TRBJ1-2; 7 bases map to TRBD1. Germline V gene data show CDR1 as MNHEY and CDR2 as SMNVEV (reference sequence). V shed 5 bases, J shed 8 bases, and the junction held 14 bases outside the gene matches. The CDR3 loop spans 15 amino acids. The CDR3, as DNA: TGTGCCAGCAGTCCCTCCCTCTGGACAGGTGACGGCTACACCTTC. Translation gives CASSPSLWTGDGYTF.

This clone turned up a few times. The rearrangement joins TRBV29-1 to TRBJ2-5, with 10 nucleotides matching TRBD2. The CDR3 contains 12 residues. The germline V gene encodes CDR1 SQVTM and CDR2 ANQGSEA. Unmatched junction bases numbered 3, after V lost 7 bases and J lost 4 bases. The CDR3 DNA follows: TGCAGCGGCCAGCGGGAGGGAGAGACCCAGTACTTC. Translated, it gives CSGQREGETQYF. Variable domain in full (rest from reference TRBV29-1 and TRBJ2-5): SAVISQKPSRDICQRGTSLTIQCQVDSQVTMMFWYRQQPGQSLTLIATANQGSEATYESGFVIDKFPISRPNLTFSTLTVSNMSPEDSSIYLCSGQREGETQYFGPGTRLLVL.

Here the CDR3 reads CASSFWTGGLSGNTIYF. The CDR3 nucleotides are TGTGCCAGCAGTTTTTGGACAGGGGGCCTCTCTGGAAACACCATATATTTT. The V and J genes are TRBV27 and TRBJ1-3; 11 bases agree with TRBD1. Trimming took 3 bases from V and 0 from J; bases not matched to a gene: 4. The length of the CDR3 is 17 residues. Germline V lookup: CDR1 MNHEY, CDR2 SMNVEV (reference sequence).

This chain connects TRBV20-1 to TRBJ1-2; D call uncertain. CDR1 and CDR2 from the germline V gene are DFQATT and SNEGSKA (reference sequence). The CDR3 runs 11 residues. The V end was cut by 5 bases, the J end by 4 bases, with 8 bases between. CDR3 amino acids: CSAGSGYGYTF. The CDR3, as DNA: TGCAGTGCTGGGTCGGGCTATGGCTACACCTTC.

The chain is built from TRBV19 and TRBJ2-1; D gene ambiguous. The germline gives CDR1 LNHDA, CDR2 SQIVND (reference sequence). The V and J ends lost 4 bases and 2 bases respectively, with 6 bases between them. This CDR3 comprises 13 residues. The CDR3 DNA reads TGTGCCAGTAGTACCCGGGCCTACAATGAGCAGTTCTTC. Amino acid sequence: CASSTRAYNEQFF.

The rearrangement links TRBV19 to TRBJ2-3, with 15 positions matching TRBD2. Germline V lookup: CDR1 LNHDA, CDR2 SQIVND (reference sequence). The CDR3 is 17 amino acids. The J segment lost 4 bases and the V segment lost 5 bases, leaving 7 bases of the junction unmatched. The DNA for the CDR3 is TGTGCCAGTAGTGATCCGGGACTAGCGGGAGGATCAGATACGCAGTATTTT. It specifies CASSDPGLAGGSDTQYF.

The rearrangement links TRBV10-3 to TRBJ2-1; TRBD2 aligns across 11 bases. This CDR3 contains 15 residues. V was pared by 6 bases and J by 3 bases, with 4 bases of the junction left unmatched. The germline V gene has CDR1 ENHRY and CDR2 SYGVKD. The CDR3, as DNA: TGTGCCATCAGCGACGGACTAGCGGGCTACAATGAGCAGTTCTTC. Amino acid sequence: CAISDGLAGYNEQFF.

The rearrangement uses TRBV28 and TRBJ2-5, with 8 bases matching TRBD2. The better agreement between TRBJ2-7 and the DNA end casts doubt on the J call. CDR1 and CDR2 (germline): MDHEN, SYDVKM. This CDR3 region has 15 residues. The CDR3 reads CASSPGGGGTYEQYF. Here the CDR3 DNA reads TGTGCCAGCAGCCCCGGGGGGGGCGGAACCTACGAGCAGTACTTC.

This clone was counted once. The rearrangement links TRBV6-1 to TRBJ1-2, with TRBD1 matching 8 bases. The germline V gene encodes CDR1 MNHNS and CDR2 SASEGT. There are 12 residues in the CDR3. The V gene end was trimmed by 7 bases and the J gene end by 8 bases; junction bases not matched to a gene: 6. Here the CDR3 reads CASTQTGEGYTF. Written as DNA, the CDR3 is TGTGCCAGCACCCAGACAGGGGAAGGCTACACCTTC.

V gene TRBV19 combines with J gene TRBJ2-2, with TRBD2 as a possible D gene (6 bases). CDR3 length: 15 residues. The germline V gene encodes CDR1 LNHDA and CDR2 SQIVND (reference sequence). Trimming removed 6 bases from V and 3 bases from J, with 14 bases in between. CDR3 in amino acids: CASRRDFRDTGELFF. The CDR3, as DNA: TGTGCCAGTAGACGGGACTTTAGGGACACCGGGGAGCTGTTTTTT. Full variable domain (outside the CDR3, taken from reference TRBV19 and TRBJ2-2): DGGITQSPKYLFRKEGQNVTLSCEQNLNHDAMYWYRQDPGQGLRLIYYSQIVNDFQKGDIAEGYSVSREKKESFPLTVTSAQKNPTAFYLCASRRDFRDTGELFFGEGSRLTVL.